This TCR beta chain was retrieved from a study of OX40 agonist ivuxolimab in advanced cancers. The CDR3 runs 15 residues. Germline CDR1 reads MNHNS; CDR2 reads SASEGT. Trimming at V came to 5 bases and at J to 0 bases, leaving 4 bases not matched to a gene. With baseline, cycle 4 day 1, and cycle 7 day 1 as timepoints, blood was sampled. Method: immunoSEQ multiplex PCR; TCRdb's copy keeps in-frame clones and lacks some. In the table there are around 41,000 clones, 70% to 90% of which are singletons. Points from the study as a whole: On average, CD8+ T cells had more expanded clones than CD4+. Individuals who were partial responders at 0.1-3.0 mg/kg had clonal expansion that ranked among the lowest.

Points on this clone: Its antigen is still unknown.

Material: CD4+ or CD8+ T cells sorted from blood, obtained in a trial of the OX40 agonist ivuxolimab. The sequence derives from an adult with an advanced solid tumor such as melanoma, head and neck, liver or kidney cancer. V is TRBV6-1 and J is TRBJ1-3, with 7 bases identical to TRBD1. The CDR3 sequence: CASSSRGGSGNTIYF. The DNA for the CDR3 is TGTGCCAGCAGTTCCAGGGGGGGCTCTGGAAACACCATATATTTT.